The clone carrying this TCR beta chain is categorized as medium-sized. The antigen remains undetermined. The sample is drawn from a study of immune heterogeneity within non-small cell lung tumors. General study findings and limits: Local T-cell repertoire clonality was correlated with local tumor mutational burden, and the correlation was positive. It was moderate in strength but statistically significant (R 0.3 to 0.35). Recurrence of the same dominant CDR3 beta clonotypes was seen across tumor sites within a patient, and site-unique high-frequency clones were present alongside them.

Multiplex PCR with 32 V and 13 J primers amplified TCR beta CDR3. Using its own MiXCR run on the multiplex PCR reads, TCRdb lists one record per CDR3 protein. The sample lists about 1,900 distinct CDR3 sequences; around a fifth were seen once. Genomic DNA extracted from bulk tumor tissue served as template. A total of 600 ng was used per sample. Spaced far apart, several biopsies were taken from each primary tumor during surgery. Undergoing curative surgery were patients whose non-small cell lung cancer was untreated and newly diagnosed. Trimming stripped 3 bases from V and 0 bases from J, with 15 bases between. The germline V gene has CDR1 MDHEN and CDR2 SYDVKM. The CDR3 contains 16 residues.

The sample consisted of lung tumor tissue. The TCR sequence derives from a woman in her forties or fifties with non-small cell lung cancer. This chain joins TRBV28 and TRBJ2-7; the D gene is possibly TRBD1 (6 bases). CDR3 residues: CASSFTSGAPSYEQYF. The CDR3 bases are TGTGCCAGCAGTTTCACCTCAGGGGCCCCCTCCTACGAGCAGTACTTC.